The TCR beta chain described here comes from a study of breast tumors, draining lymph nodes, adjacent tissues. Overall study results and limits: Tumor repertoires ranked between lymph nodes and nontumor tissue in diversity, with V and J gene preferences. Data only fit, rather than demonstrated, lymph node origin of most tumor T cells. Compared with basal-like, luminal-like tumors shared significantly more repertoire with nontumor tissue.

V was cut by 5 bases and J by 5 bases, with 20 bases left in between. CDR1 and CDR2 from the germline V gene are SGHTS and YDEGEE. The CDR3 has 16 amino acids. The lymph nodes were axillary draining lymph nodes from breast cancer patients. TCRdb used MiXCR to reprocess the multiplex PCR reads, holding one entry per CDR3 protein. The table lists under 300,000 distinct CDR3 sequences, under 35% of them singletons, with approximately 4% in the top ten. This clonotype has more than one count but fewer than ten. What it binds is not known. Sequencing was performed on axillary lymph node tissue. The sequence was obtained from a female donor with breast cancer. Some clones in this sample may be carry-over from other donors' samples. The chain uses TRBV5-8 and TRBJ2-1; D may be TRBD2 (6 bases). As DNA, the CDR3 is TGTGCCAGCAGGGCGGGGTGGGGCAAGACTAACAATGAGCAGTTCTTC. As protein: CASRAGWGKTNNEQFF.